These 5 T cell receptor beta chains originate from one sample sequenced in a study of cytomegalovirus exposure and HLA in healthy donors. PCR amplification relied on 60 Vbeta primers (plus 13 Jbeta primers). Using immunoSEQ multiplex PCR, the repertoire was profiled, and TCRdb retains in-frame clones only, with some absent. The sample has 210,000 or so clones, 60% to 85% seen once. The sample was PBMCs. The receptors stem from a man aged 40-55 years in good health and CMV-seronegative.

This clone was found once. The chain carries TRBV30 and TRBJ2-7; 7 bases line up with TRBD1. Germline lookup yields CDR1 GTSNPN and CDR2 SVGIG (reference sequence). This CDR3 region has 15 residues. V was clipped by 0 bases and J by 0 bases; unmatched bases: 5. The CDR3 DNA sequence: TGTGCCTGGAGTGTTCCCGGGGACAGCTCCTACGAGCAGTACTTC. Protein: CAWSVPGDSSYEQYF.

The chain recombines TRBV2 with TRBJ2-3, with a weak D call TRBD1 (7 bases). Trimming shortened V by 7 bases and J by 6 bases, and 11 bases separated the two germline ends. Germline V CDR1 and CDR2: SNHLY, FYNNEI. This CDR3 spans 12 amino acids. The CDR3 DNA is TGTGCCAGCACCCCAGGGGGGGATACGCAGTATTTT. Translating it yields CASTPGGDTQYF.

The chain recombines TRBV27 with TRBJ2-7, with D unclear. Germline V gene lookup returns CDR1 MNHEY and CDR2 SMNVEV (reference sequence). V was cut by 1 base and J by 0 bases, with 10 bases left in between. The CDR3 is 15 amino acids. The CDR3 nucleotides read TGTGCCAGCAGTTTATACGGTGAAAGCTCCTACGAGCAGTACTTC. Protein product: CASSLYGESSYEQYF.

This clone was recorded once. Written as DNA, the CDR3 is TGTGCCAGCAGCTTGGCCCGAGGGACTAGCGGGAGCTATGAGCAGTTCTTC. Residues: CASSLARGTSGSYEQFF. The chain carries TRBV7-2 and TRBJ2-1, with TRBD2 matching over 14 bases. V was pared by 3 bases and J by 8 bases, with 9 bases of the junction left unmatched. CDR3 length: 17 amino acids. The germline gives CDR1 SGHTA, CDR2 FQGNSA.

The CDR3 DNA is TGTGCCAGCAGCAACCGGGACAGGGATGGCTACACCTTC. It yields the protein CASSNRDRDGYTF. The V call is TRBV5-8, the J call TRBJ1-2, with 9 bases fitting TRBD1. Germline CDR1 reads SGHTS; CDR2 reads YDEGEE. The junction had 4 bases not matched to a gene; V was cut back by 4 bases and J by 6 bases. The CDR3 has 13 residues.